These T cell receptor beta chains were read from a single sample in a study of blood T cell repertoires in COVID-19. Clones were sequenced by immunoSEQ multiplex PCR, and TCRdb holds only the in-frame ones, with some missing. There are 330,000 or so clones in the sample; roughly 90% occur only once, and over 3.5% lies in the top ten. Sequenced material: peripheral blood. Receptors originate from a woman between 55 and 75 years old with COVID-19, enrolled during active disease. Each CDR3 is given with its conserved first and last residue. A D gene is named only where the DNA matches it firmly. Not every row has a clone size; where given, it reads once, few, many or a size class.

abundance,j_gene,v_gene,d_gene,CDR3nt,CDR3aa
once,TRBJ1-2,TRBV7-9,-,TGTGCCAGCAGCTTAGCCGGGGTGCGTGGCTACACCTTC,CASSLAGVRGYTF
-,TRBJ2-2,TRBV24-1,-,TGTGCCACCAGTGATTCTCCGTTTGTCGGGGGGCCAGCGAACACCGGGGAGCTGTTTTTT,CATSDSPFVGGPANTGELFF
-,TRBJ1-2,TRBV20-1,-,TGCAGAAGTTCAGGGGTCTATGGCTACACCTTC,CRSSGVYGYTF
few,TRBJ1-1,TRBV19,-,TGTGCCAGTATCTATAGAGCGGGGAACACTGAAGCTTTCTTT,CASIYRAGNTEAFF
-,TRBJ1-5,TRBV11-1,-,TGTGCCAGCATCTCTCAGCCCCAGCATTTT,CASISQPQHF
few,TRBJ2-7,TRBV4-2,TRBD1,TGTGCCAGCAGCCAAGCCCAGGGGGTCTCCTACGAGCAGTACTTC,CASSQAQGVSYEQYF
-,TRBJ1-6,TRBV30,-,TGTGCCTGGAGTGTACCCCGGGGGGGGAATAATTCACCCCTCCACTTT,CAWSVPRGGNNSPLHF
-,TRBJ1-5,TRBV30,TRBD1,TGTGCCTGGAGGGAAAAGACAGGGTCCGGGGGGCCCCAGCATTTT,CAWREKTGSGGPQHF
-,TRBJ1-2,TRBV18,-,TGTGCCAGCTCACCACTTCCGCAGGCCAGGACTAACTATGGCTACACCTTC,CASSPLPQARTNYGYTF
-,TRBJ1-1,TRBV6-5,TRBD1,TGTGCCAGCAGGGGACAGTTGAACACTGAAGCTTTCTTT,CASRGQLNTEAFF
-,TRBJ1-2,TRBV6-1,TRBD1,TGTGCCAGCAGTGAAGGGACAGGGAGACTTGTCTATGGCTACACCTTC,CASSEGTGRLVYGYTF
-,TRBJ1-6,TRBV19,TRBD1,TGTGCCAGTAGTATTCAGGGGGCTAATTCACCCCTCCACTTT,CASSIQGANSPLHF
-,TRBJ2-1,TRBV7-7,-,TGTGCTAGCAGCTTAGACAGGAACAATGAGCAGTTCTTC,CASSLDRNNEQFF
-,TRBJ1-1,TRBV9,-,TGTGCCAGCAGCGTAGAGTGGGGGGTCGGCACTGAAGCTTTCTTT,CASSVEWGVGTEAFF
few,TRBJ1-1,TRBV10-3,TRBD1,TGTGCCATCAGTGACGGGACAGGGTCTACTGAAGCTTTCTTT,CAISDGTGSTEAFF
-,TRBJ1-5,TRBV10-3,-,TGTGCCATCAGTGGGGACAATACCAATCAGCCCCAGCATTTT,CAISGDNTNQPQHF
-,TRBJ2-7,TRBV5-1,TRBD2,TGCGCCAGCACCTTGTCCTCCGGGACTAGTATCCACGAGCAGTACTTC,CASTLSSGTSIHEQYF
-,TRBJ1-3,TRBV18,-,TGTGCCAGCTCACCACTAGACTCTGGAAACACCATATATTTT,CASSPLDSGNTIYF
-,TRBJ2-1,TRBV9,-,TGTGCCAGCAGCGTAGCTCCCCGCCACGCCGGGACACCGGGGTCGTTTTCCTACAATGAGCAGTTCTTC,CASSVAPRHAGTPGSFSYNEQFF
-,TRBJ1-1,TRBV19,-,TGTGCCAGTAGTTTCCGGGGGAACACTGAAGCTTTCTTT,CASSFRGNTEAFF
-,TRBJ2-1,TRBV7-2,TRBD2,TGTGCCAGCAGCTTTTCAACGGGGGGTCAATACAATGAGCAGTTCTTC,CASSFSTGGQYNEQFF
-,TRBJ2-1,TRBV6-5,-,TGTGCCAGCAGTTCCCGCCCCACAGGCCCCTACAATGAGCAGTTCTTC,CASSSRPTGPYNEQFF
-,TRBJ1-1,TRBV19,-,TGTGCCAGTAGTATCGAGGGTCGGGGTGAAGCTTTCTTT,CASSIEGRGEAFF
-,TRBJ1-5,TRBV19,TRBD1,TGTGCCAGTAGCTTCAGGGGGCGCGGGGGTCAGCCCCAGCATTTT,CASSFRGRGGQPQHF
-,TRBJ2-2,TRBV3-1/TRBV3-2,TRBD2,TGTGCCAGCAGCCAAGCCCGACTAGCGGGGTTACACGGGGAGCTGTTTTTT,CASSQARLAGLHGELFF
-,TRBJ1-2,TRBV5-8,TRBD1,TGTGCCAGCAGCGGACGGGACAGGGCCTTCAGTGGCTACACCTTC,CASSGRDRAFSGYTF
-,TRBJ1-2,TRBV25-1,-,TGTGCCAGCACTGACCGGGGGTATGGCTACACCTTC,CASTDRGYGYTF
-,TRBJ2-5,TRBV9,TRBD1,TGTGCCAGCGGCACCGGGACAGGAGTCCAAGAGACCCAGTACTTC,CASGTGTGVQETQYF
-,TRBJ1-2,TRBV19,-,TGTGCCAGTAGTATAGACTCGGATATCCCGGGAGGCTACACCTTC,CASSIDSDIPGGYTF
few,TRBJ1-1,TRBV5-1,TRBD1,TGCGCCAGCAGCGGCTACGACAGGGTTGCTTTCTTT,CASSGYDRVAFF
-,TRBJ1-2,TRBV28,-,TGTGCCAGCAGTTTTGGGGGGGCCAAGGGGGTTGGCTACACCTTC,CASSFGGAKGVGYTF
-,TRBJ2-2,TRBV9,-,TGTGCCAGCAGCCGCACCGGGGAGCTGTTTTTT,CASSRTGELFF
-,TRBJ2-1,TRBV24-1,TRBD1,TGTGCCACCAGCTTCGGGACAGGGGCCCCCGGGGAGCAGTTCTTC,CATSFGTGAPGEQFF
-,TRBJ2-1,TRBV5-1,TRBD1,TGCGCCAGCAGCACGGGACAGGGGCCATCGGGCTATGAGCAGTTCTTC,CASSTGQGPSGYEQFF
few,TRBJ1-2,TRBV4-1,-,TGCGCCAGCAGCCATCCTGCGGGATCAGTGAGGTATGGCTACACCTTC,CASSHPAGSVRYGYTF
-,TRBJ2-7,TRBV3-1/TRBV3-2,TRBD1,TGTGCCAGCAGCCGCGGGACAGGGGTCTCCGAGCAGTACTTC,CASSRGTGVSEQYF
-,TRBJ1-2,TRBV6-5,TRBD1,TGTGCCAGCAAAACAGGGGGCCATGGCTACACCTTC,CASKTGGHGYTF
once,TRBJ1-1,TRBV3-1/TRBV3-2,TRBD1,TGTGCCAGCAGTCGACAGGGGGCGAGCACTGAAGCTTTCTTT,CASSRQGASTEAFF
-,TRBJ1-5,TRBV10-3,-,TGTGCCATCAGTGAAAGGGGTGAGACCCAGCATTTT,CAISERGETQHF
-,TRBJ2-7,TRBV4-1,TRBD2,TGCGCCAGCACGGGCGGGGGGTTGTGGACCTACGAGCAGTACTTC,CASTGGGLWTYEQYF